This T cell receptor beta chain was identified in a study of blood T cell repertoires in COVID-19. The wider study: COVID-19 samples from acute and convalescent phases originated in the United States, Italy and Spain. PBMCs, B-cell-depleted T cells, or T cells provided the cDNA or gDNA that made up the material.

In the study's own analysis: Estimation of nucleated cell counts was performed using reference gene primer amplification. The method was immunoSEQ multiplex PCR; TCRdb's version includes in-frame clones alone and lacks a portion of them. From that table come the V and J calls and clone size; the DNA was used to work out D and trimming. This table has about 110,000 clones, around 85% appearing once. Patients in Seattle were enrolled during active infection, then followed longitudinally. This sequence originates from a woman aged 55-70 years with COVID-19, enrolled during active disease. Sample: peripheral blood.

This chain's CDR3 is CSAPGRAEAFF. DNA for the CDR3: TGCAGTGCTCCAGGGAGGGCTGAAGCTTTCTTT. The rearrangement links TRBV20-1 to TRBJ1-1; TRBD1 might be the D (5 bases). With 5 bases removed from V and 6 bases from J, the gap between germline ends came to 10 bases. The CDR3 totals 11 residues. Germline V lookup: CDR1 DFQATT, CDR2 SNEGSKA (reference sequence).